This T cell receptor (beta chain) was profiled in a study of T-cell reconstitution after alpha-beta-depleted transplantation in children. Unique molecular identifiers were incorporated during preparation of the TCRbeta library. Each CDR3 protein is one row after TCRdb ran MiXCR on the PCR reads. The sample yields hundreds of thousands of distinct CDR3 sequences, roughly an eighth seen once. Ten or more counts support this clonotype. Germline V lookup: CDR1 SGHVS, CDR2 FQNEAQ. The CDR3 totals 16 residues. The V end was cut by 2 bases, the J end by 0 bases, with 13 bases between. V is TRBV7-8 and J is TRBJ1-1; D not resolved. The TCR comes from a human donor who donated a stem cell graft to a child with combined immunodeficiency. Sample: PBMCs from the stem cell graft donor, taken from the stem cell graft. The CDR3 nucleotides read TGTGCCAGCAGCTTAAGGGCAGGCCAGATGAACACTGAAGCTTTCTTT. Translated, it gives CASSLRAGQMNTEAFF.